This entry concerns a single T cell receptor (beta chain). Amplified TCR beta CDR3 regions came from RNA transcripts. HTBI primers were employed in a first-round RT-PCR of the TCR CDR3. MiXCR was run by TCRdb on the multiplex PCR reads, yielding one entry per CDR3 protein. The sample records hundreds of thousands of distinct CDR3 sequences, over 35% being singletons. This sample is part of a study of T cells in Graves' hyperthyroidism and ophthalmopathy. Graves' hyperthyroidism qualified as stable when ophthalmopathy did not progress within 18 months. It was uncontrolled infection, other autoimmune disease, pregnancy or lactation that excluded patients. V was shortened by 9 bases and J by 9 bases, with 12 bases between the two germline ends. CDR1 is MGHDK, CDR2 SYGVNS, per germline. This CDR3 comprises 12 residues.

The chain links TRBV25-1 to TRBJ1-6; TRBD1 is a possible D gene (6 bases). The source material was blood. The source of this sequence is a man aged 18 to 29 with Graves' hyperthyroidism. The CDR3 DNA reads as TGTGCCAGTCGAGGGGGTGGTTCACCCCTCCACTTT. The encoded protein is CASRGGGSPLHF.